These T cell receptor beta chains were read from a single sample in a study of shared clonotypes between healthy human individuals. Assay: immunoSEQ multiplex PCR; the TCRdb copy retains only in-frame clones and omits some. Of about 510,000 clones listed, over 75% are singletons. The material sequenced was PBMCs. These receptors all come from a middle-aged woman in good health. Some clones in this sample may be carry-over from other donors' samples. CDR3s include the opening cysteine and the closing phenylalanine or tryptophan. The order of the fields is V gene, CDR3 length, D gene, clone size, J gene, CDR3 protein, CDR3 DNA. The D gene is left open where the match is weak. Clone size is not always given. Where it is, it says once, few, many or a class for expanded clones.

TRBV27	17	-	-	TRBJ1-2	CASSLTAWGGMDYGYTF	TGTGCCAGCAGTTTAACGGCTTGGGGGGGCATGGACTATGGCTACACCTTC
TRBV5-1	14	-	-	TRBJ1-5	CASRAGFGNQPQHF	TGCGCCAGCAGAGCCGGGTTTGGCAATCAGCCCCAGCATTTT
TRBV5-5	18	TRBD2	-	TRBJ2-7	CASSLFHGLAGGSYEQYF	TGTGCCAGCAGCTTGTTTCATGGACTAGCGGGTGGGAGCTACGAGCAGTACTTC
TRBV7-8	15	-	-	TRBJ1-4	CASSHRTGLREKLFF	TGTGCCAGCAGCCACAGGACGGGGCTGCGTGAAAAACTGTTTTTT
TRBV4-2	18	TRBD2	-	TRBJ2-2	CASSHPGTSGWNTGELFF	TGTGCCAGCAGCCATCCTGGGACTAGCGGCTGGAACACCGGGGAGCTGTTTTTT
TRBV28	14	TRBD1	many	TRBJ1-2	CASSNRGRGYGYTF	TGTGCCAGCAGCAATAGGGGGCGCGGGTATGGCTACACCTTC
TRBV5-1	12	-	-	TRBJ2-1	CASSLGIYEQFF	TGCGCCAGCAGCTTGGGGATCTATGAGCAGTTCTTC
TRBV28	16	TRBD1	-	TRBJ1-4	CASRPDRGATNEKLFF	TGTGCCAGCAGACCCGACAGGGGAGCAACTAATGAAAAACTGTTTTTT
TRBV18	15	-	once	TRBJ2-1	CASSPPPGRYNEQFF	TGTGCCAGCTCACCACCCCCGGGACGATACAATGAGCAGTTCTTC
TRBV6-5	12	TRBD1	few	TRBJ1-1	CASRGQVTEAFF	TGTGCCAGCAGAGGACAGGTAACTGAAGCTTTCTTT
TRBV27	15	-	-	TRBJ2-2	CASSPTSTGSGELFF	TGTGCCAGCAGTCCGACCTCTACAGGGTCCGGGGAGCTGTTTTTT
TRBV9	13	-	few	TRBJ2-1	CASSVEGHTEQFF	TGTGCCAGCAGCGTAGAAGGCCACACTGAGCAGTTCTTC
TRBV5-1	17	TRBD2	once	TRBJ2-2	CASSFRLAGGGAGELFF	TGCGCCAGCAGCTTCAGGCTAGCGGGAGGCGGGGCCGGGGAGCTGTTTTTT
TRBV28	15	-	-	TRBJ1-4	CASSLPGVSEEKLFF	TGTGCCAGCAGTCTACCAGGGGTATCTGAGGAAAAACTGTTTTTT
TRBV7-2	15	-	few	TRBJ2-7	CASSQDGTSSYEQYF	TGTGCCAGCAGCCAAGACGGGACATCCTCCTACGAGCAGTACTTC
TRBV5-4	14	TRBD1	-	TRBJ2-7	CASSLVSQGDEQYF	TGTGCCAGCAGCTTGGTCTCTCAGGGGGACGAGCAGTACTTC
TRBV7-9	13	-	few	TRBJ2-5	CASTPSGPETQYF	TGTGCCAGCACCCCCTCAGGGCCAGAGACCCAGTACTTC
TRBV19	17	TRBD1	-	TRBJ2-1	CASSISTGTGGPNEQFF	TGTGCCAGTAGTATAAGCACCGGGACAGGGGGCCCGAATGAGCAGTTCTTC
TRBV29-1	12	TRBD1	-	TRBJ1-1	CSTRTGDTEAFF	TGCAGCACAAGGACAGGGGACACTGAAGCTTTCTTT
TRBV7-2	15	-	-	TRBJ1-5	CASSLGGRGNQPQHF	TGTGCCAGCAGCTTAGGGGGCAGGGGCAATCAGCCCCAGCATTTT
TRBV6-1	13	TRBD1	few	TRBJ1-1	CASKTGRNTEAFF	TGTGCCAGCAAGACAGGGAGGAACACTGAAGCTTTCTTT
TRBV7-9	15	TRBD2	-	TRBJ2-1	CASSLGGGRINEQFF	TGTGCCAGCAGCCTCGGCGGCGGGAGGATCAATGAGCAGTTCTTC
TRBV5-1	14	-	few	TRBJ1-1	CASSLETANTEAFF	TGCGCCAGCAGCTTGGAAACAGCGAACACTGAAGCTTTCTTT
TRBV30	16	-	-	TRBJ2-2	CAWSAGLFSNTGELFF	TGTGCCTGGAGTGCCGGACTTTTCTCGAACACCGGGGAGCTGTTTTTT
TRBV1	19	-	-	TRBJ2-1	CTSSPPGPSPRVGYNEQFF	TGCACCAGCAGCCCTCCGGGACCCAGCCCCCGAGTGGGTTACAATGAGCAGTTCTTC
TRBV9	14	-	few	TRBJ2-2	CASNGHPNTGELFF	TGTGCCAGCAACGGGCACCCGAACACCGGGGAGCTGTTTTTT
TRBV5-1	15	-	-	TRBJ2-1	CASSLRGPSYNEQFF	TGCGCCAGCAGCTTAAGGGGCCCCTCCTACAATGAGCAGTTCTTC
TRBV27	16	TRBD1	once	TRBJ1-5	CASSKDNTGGRQPQHF	TGTGCCAGCAGTAAAGATAATACAGGGGGCCGTCAGCCCCAGCATTTT
TRBV9	14	-	-	TRBJ2-3	CASSVVGVTDTQYF	TGTGCCAGCAGCGTAGTAGGTGTCACAGATACGCAGTATTTT
TRBV6-1	14	TRBD2	-	TRBJ2-7	CASSEAGATYEQYF	TGTGCCAGCAGTGAGGCGGGAGCGACCTACGAGCAGTACTTC
TRBV28	15	TRBD2	-	TRBJ2-7	CASSHLLAGAYEQYF	TGTGCCAGCAGCCACTTACTAGCGGGAGCCTACGAGCAGTACTTC